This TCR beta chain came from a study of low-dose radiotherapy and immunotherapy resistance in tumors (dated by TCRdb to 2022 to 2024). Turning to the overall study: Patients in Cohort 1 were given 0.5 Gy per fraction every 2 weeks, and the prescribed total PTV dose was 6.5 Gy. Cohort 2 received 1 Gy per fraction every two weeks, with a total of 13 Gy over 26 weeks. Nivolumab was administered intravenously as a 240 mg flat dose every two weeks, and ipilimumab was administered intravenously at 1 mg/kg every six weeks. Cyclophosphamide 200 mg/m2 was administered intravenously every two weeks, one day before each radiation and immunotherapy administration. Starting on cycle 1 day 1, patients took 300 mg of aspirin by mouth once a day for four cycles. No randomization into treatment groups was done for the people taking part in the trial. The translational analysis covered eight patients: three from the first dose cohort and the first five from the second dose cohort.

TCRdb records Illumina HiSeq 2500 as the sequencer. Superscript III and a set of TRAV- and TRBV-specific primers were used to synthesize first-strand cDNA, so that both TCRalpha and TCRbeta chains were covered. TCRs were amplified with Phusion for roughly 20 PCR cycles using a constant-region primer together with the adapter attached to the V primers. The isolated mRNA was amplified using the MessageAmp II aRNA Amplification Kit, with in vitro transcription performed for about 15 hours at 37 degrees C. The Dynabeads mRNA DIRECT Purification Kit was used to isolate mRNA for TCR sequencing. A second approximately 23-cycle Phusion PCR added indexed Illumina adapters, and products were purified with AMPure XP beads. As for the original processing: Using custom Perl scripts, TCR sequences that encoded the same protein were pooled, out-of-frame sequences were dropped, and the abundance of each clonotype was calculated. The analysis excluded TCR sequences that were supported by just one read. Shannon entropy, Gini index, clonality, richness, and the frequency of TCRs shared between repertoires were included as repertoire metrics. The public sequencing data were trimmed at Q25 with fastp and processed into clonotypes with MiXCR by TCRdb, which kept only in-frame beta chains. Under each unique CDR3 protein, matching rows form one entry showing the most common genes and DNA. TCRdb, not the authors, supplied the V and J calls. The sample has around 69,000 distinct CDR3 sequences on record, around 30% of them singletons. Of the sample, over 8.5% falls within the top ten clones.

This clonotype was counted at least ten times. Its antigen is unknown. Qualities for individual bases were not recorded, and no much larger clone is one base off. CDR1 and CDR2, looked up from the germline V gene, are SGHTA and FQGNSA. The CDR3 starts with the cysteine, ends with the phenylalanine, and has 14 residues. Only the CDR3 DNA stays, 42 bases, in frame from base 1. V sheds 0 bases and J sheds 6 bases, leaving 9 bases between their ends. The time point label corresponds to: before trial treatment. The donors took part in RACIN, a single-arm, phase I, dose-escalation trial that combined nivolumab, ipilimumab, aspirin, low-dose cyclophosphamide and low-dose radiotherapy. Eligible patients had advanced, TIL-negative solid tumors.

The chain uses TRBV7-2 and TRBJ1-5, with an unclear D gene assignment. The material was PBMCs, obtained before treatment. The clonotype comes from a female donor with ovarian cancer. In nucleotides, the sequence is TGTGCCAGCAGCTTAGCCAGCCCCCCTCAGCCCCAGCATTTT. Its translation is CASSLASPPQPQHF.